One and the same sample provided the 7 T cell receptor beta chains below, sequenced in a study of T cell responses to AZD1222 COVID-19 vaccine. TCRdb keeps only in-frame clones here, not all; method: immunoSEQ multiplex PCR. The data show approximately 100,000 clones, approximately 93% seen once. The sample in question was peripheral blood, obtained on day 0 of AZD1222 vaccination. Receptor source: an adult in good health.

The V and J genes are TRBV4-1 and TRBJ1-3, with a weak D call TRBD1 (5 bases). CDR1 is MGHRA and CDR2 is YSYEKL in the germline V gene. V dropped 0 bases and J dropped 3 bases, with 9 bases sitting between them. CDR3 length equals 15 residues. Here the CDR3 DNA reads TGCGCCAGCAGCCAAGATGAGGGGCATGGAAACACCATATATTTT. Its translation: CASSQDEGHGNTIYF.

The chain combines TRBV9 with TRBJ1-4; a possible D gene is TRBD1 (6 bases). Germline assignment: CDR1 SGDLS and CDR2 YYNGEE. With 3 bases removed from V and 4 bases from J, the gap between germline ends came to 13 bases. CDR3 size: 15 residues. CDR3 nucleotide sequence: TGTGCCAGCAGCGCTCAGACAGGCCTTAATGAAAAACTGTTTTTT. It yields the protein CASSAQTGLNEKLFF. Using reference TRBV9 and TRBJ1-4 for the parts outside the CDR3, the full variable domain is DSGVTQTPKHLITATGQRVTLRCSPRSGDLSVYWYQQSLDQGLQFLIQYYNGEERAKGNILERFSAQQFPDLHSELNLSSLELGDSALYFCASSAQTGLNEKLFFGSGTQLSVL.

V gene TRBV6-5 combines with J gene TRBJ2-7; perhaps TRBD2 as D (5 bases). V lost 0 bases to trimming and J lost 0 bases, with 9 bases between them. The CDR3 extends over 15 amino acids. Germline loops: CDR1 MNHEY, CDR2 SVGAGI. The CDR3 sequence: CASSYSVGSSYEQYF. The DNA for the CDR3 is TGTGCCAGCAGTTACTCGGTGGGGAGCTCCTACGAGCAGTACTTC.

The chain carries TRBV7-2 and TRBJ2-2; possible D gene TRBD2, 5 bases. V lost 0 bases to trimming and J lost 7 bases, with 6 bases between them. The CDR3 is 13 amino acids. Germline CDR1 is SGHTA and CDR2 is FQGNSA. CDR3 nucleotides: TGTGCCAGCAGCTTAGCAGGGAGCGGGGAGCTGTTTTTT. The encoded protein is CASSLAGSGELFF.

This sequence joins TRBV30 and TRBJ1-5; the match to TRBD1 covers 9 bases. The trim removed 3 bases at V and 6 bases at J, leaving 6 bases unmatched. The CDR3 totals 14 residues. CDR1 is GTSNPN and CDR2 is SVGIG in the germline V gene (reference sequence). The CDR3 region is CAWRGQGLGQPQHF. The CDR3 nucleotides read TGTGCCTGGAGGGGACAGGGACTGGGTCAGCCCCAGCATTTT.

This chain links TRBV10-3 with TRBJ2-5, with a tentative D call TRBD1 (6 bases). This CDR3 spans 12 amino acids. The V gene's germline CDR1 is ENHRY and CDR2 SYGVKD. Trimming pared 4 bases from V and 3 bases from J, leaving 6 bases between. The CDR3 reads CAISGTEETQYF. The CDR3 DNA follows: TGTGCCATCAGTGGGACAGAAGAGACCCAGTACTTC.

CDR3 sequence: CASSLSKGSYGYTF. The DNA of the CDR3 is TGTGCCAGCAGCTTATCAAAGGGGTCCTATGGCTACACCTTC. The V and J genes are TRBV7-9 and TRBJ1-2, with D perhaps matching TRBD1 (5 bases). The CDR3 length is 14 residues. V lost 2 bases and J 4 bases, leaving 11 bases between the germline ends. Looked up from germline, CDR1 is SEHNR and CDR2 is FQNEAQ (reference sequence).